This T cell receptor beta chain came from a study of vaccination and CD4 T cells after COVID-19. Study at large: Cells were stimulated with overlapping spike peptide pools from SARS-CoV-2, HCoV-NL63, HCoV-OC43 and HCoV-229E.

V was clipped by 4 bases and J by 2 bases, with 8 bases between them. This CDR3 contains 12 residues. Per germline, CDR1 SQVTM and CDR2 ANQGSEA. The treatment was: roughly nine-day PBMC culture with coronavirus spike peptide pools or control peptides (ViraFEST assay). Cultured CD4+ T cell DNA was sequenced using the Oncomine TCR Beta short-read assay. A single record per CDR3 protein comes from TCRdb applying MiXCR to the PCR reads. The repertoire includes around 19,000 distinct CDR3 sequences, 70% of them detected once, and 4.5% to 7% sits in the top ten. Note on this clonotype: Its antigen is unknown.

Specimen: CD4+ T cells from blood, cultured in vitro. This sequence joins TRBV29-1 and TRBJ1-2, with D possibly being TRBD1 (5 bases). This TCR was sampled from a human donor who had recovered from COVID-19. This CDR3 is CSVGRANYGYTF. The CDR3 DNA follows: TGCAGCGTTGGCAGGGCCAACTATGGCTACACCTTC.